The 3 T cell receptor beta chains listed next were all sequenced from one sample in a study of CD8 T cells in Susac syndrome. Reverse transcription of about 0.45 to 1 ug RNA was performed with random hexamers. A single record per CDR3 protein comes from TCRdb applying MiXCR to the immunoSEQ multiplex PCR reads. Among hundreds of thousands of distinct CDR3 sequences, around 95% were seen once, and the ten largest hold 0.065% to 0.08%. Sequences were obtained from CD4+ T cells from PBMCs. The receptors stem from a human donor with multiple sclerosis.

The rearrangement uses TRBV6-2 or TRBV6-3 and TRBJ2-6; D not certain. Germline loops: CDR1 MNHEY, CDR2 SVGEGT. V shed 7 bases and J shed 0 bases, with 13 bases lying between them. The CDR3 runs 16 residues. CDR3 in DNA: TGTGCCAGCACGCCAAATGGTATCTCTGGGGCCAACGTCCTGACTTTC. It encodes CASTPNGISGANVLTF.

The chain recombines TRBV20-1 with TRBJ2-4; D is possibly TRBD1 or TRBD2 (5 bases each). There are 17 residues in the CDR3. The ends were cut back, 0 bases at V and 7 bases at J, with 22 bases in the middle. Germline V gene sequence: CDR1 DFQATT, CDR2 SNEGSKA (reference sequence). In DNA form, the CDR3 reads TGCAGTGCTAGAGATAGGACCAGGACGGGGCGGGTTAACATTCAGTACTTC. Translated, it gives CSARDRTRTGRVNIQYF.

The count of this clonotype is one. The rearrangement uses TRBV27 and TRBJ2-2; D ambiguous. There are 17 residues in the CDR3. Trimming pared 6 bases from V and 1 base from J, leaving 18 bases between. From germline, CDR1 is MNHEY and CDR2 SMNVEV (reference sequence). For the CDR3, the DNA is TGTGCCAGCAGCTTTAGTGCGCCCCCTAAGAACACCGGGGAGCTGTTTTTT. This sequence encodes CASSFSAPPKNTGELFF.